The 21 T cell receptor beta chains presented below share a single source sample, sequenced in a study of beta chain features in type 1 diabetes. Of the isolated RNA, all was reverse transcribed, and so the sequenced material was expressed TCRB transcripts. The assay was immunoSEQ multiplex PCR, and TCRdb's table has in-frame clones only and misses some. The data contain approximately 300,000 clones, 11% of them singletons. What was sequenced was naive CD4+ T cells from blood. These receptors were taken from a woman aged 30 to 39 in good health.

The V gene is TRBV18, the J gene TRBJ2-2; no clear D gene. The V end lost 6 bases, the J end lost 1 base, and 12 bases lay between the germline ends. CDR1 is KGHSH, CDR2 LQKENI, per germline. The CDR3 has 15 amino acids. CDR3 amino acids: CASSPGALNTGELFF. CDR3 sequence (DNA): TGTGCCAGCTCCCCTGGAGCGTTGAACACCGGGGAGCTGTTTTTT.

This clone has only a few counts. The genes are TRBV7-3 and TRBJ2-1; TRBD2 aligns across 11 bases. Trimming at V came to 5 bases and at J to 9 bases, leaving 12 bases not matched to a gene. CDR3 length: 16 amino acids. The germline V gene has CDR1 SGHTA and CDR2 FQGTGA. CDR3 in amino acids: CASSDSGRGATGEQFF. Written as DNA, the CDR3 is TGTGCCAGCAGCGATAGCGGGAGGGGCGCGACGGGTGAGCAGTTCTTC.

This chain links TRBV7-2 with TRBJ1-1; weak D call: TRBD1 (5 bases). There are 14 residues in the CDR3. V dropped 5 bases and J dropped 1 base, with 11 bases sitting between them. Germline V gene sequence: CDR1 SGHTA, CDR2 FQGNSA. The CDR3 is CASSRQGANTEAFF. CDR3 bases: TGTGCCAGCAGCCGCCAAGGGGCGAACACTGAAGCTTTCTTT.

The genes are TRBV4-2 and TRBJ2-7, with unresolved D. V lost 0 bases, J lost 5 bases, and 5 bases lay in between. The germline CDR1 and CDR2 sequences are LGHNA and YNFKEQ. This CDR3 comprises 12 residues. As DNA, the CDR3 is TGTGCCAGCAGCCAAGATTGGCACGAGCAGTACTTC. Protein: CASSQDWHEQYF.

The rearrangement links TRBV6-5 to TRBJ2-7; perhaps TRBD2 as D (7 bases). The V gene's germline CDR1 is MNHEY and CDR2 SVGAGI. The CDR3 is made up of 13 amino acids. The V end was cut by 7 bases, the J end by 3 bases, with 13 bases between. CDR3 coding DNA: TGTGCCAGCACTAAAGGGGGGGGCTACGAGCAGTACTTC. It specifies CASTKGGGYEQYF.

Only a few counts were recorded for this clone. The chain joins TRBV6-6 to TRBJ1-5; D is undetermined. Germline-derived CDR1 and CDR2 are MNHNY and SVGAGI (reference sequence). Trimming pared 0 bases from V and 9 bases from J, leaving 6 bases between. The CDR3 runs 12 residues. This CDR3 is CASSYSYGPQHF. In nucleotides, the CDR3 is TGTGCCAGCAGTTACTCGTACGGGCCCCAGCATTTT.

This clone came up many times. V gene TRBV7-9 combines with J gene TRBJ2-5; 11 nucleotides agree with TRBD2. CDR1 is SEHNR, CDR2 FQNEAQ, per germline (reference sequence). With 6 bases clipped from V and 5 bases from J, the junction kept 5 bases outside the gene matches. The CDR3 length is 14 residues. The CDR3 DNA reads TGTGCCAGCAGTTCGACTAGCGGGAAGGAGACCCAGTACTTC. This sequence encodes CASSSTSGKETQYF.

This clone has just a few counts. The gene calls are TRBV4-2 and TRBJ2-2; D may be TRBD2 (6 bases). With 1 base removed from V and 5 bases from J, the gap between germline ends came to 17 bases. The CDR3 consists of 17 residues. The germline V gene has CDR1 LGHNA and CDR2 YNFKEQ. The CDR3 loop is CASSQGVFGSGTGELFF. DNA for the CDR3: TGTGCCAGCAGCCAAGGGGTCTTCGGGAGTGGGACCGGGGAGCTGTTTTTT.

This clone showed up just a few times. J is TRBJ2-7 and V is TRBV7-2; 9 bases agree with TRBD2. The ends lost 5 bases at V and 2 bases at J; junction bases unmatched: 7. CDR3 length: 15 residues. Germline assignment: CDR1 SGHTA and CDR2 FQGNSA. CDR3 sequence reads: CASSIGAGGAYEQYF. The CDR3 region has the DNA TGTGCCAGCAGCATAGGGGCGGGAGGGGCCTACGAGCAGTACTTC.

This clone came up a few times. The CDR3 DNA follows: TGTGCCAGCAGTTACTCCCAGACGAACACCGGGGAGCTGTTTTTT. Amino acids: CASSYSQTNTGELFF. The J gene is TRBJ2-2, the V gene TRBV6-5; D not certain. Germline CDR1 is MNHEY and CDR2 is SVGAGI. V shed 0 bases and J shed 0 bases, with 5 bases lying between them. The CDR3 runs 15 residues.

This clone was seen only a few times. The rearrangement uses TRBV7-2 and TRBJ2-3; 14 bases align to TRBD2. The CDR3 is 19 amino acids. CDR1 is SGHTA and CDR2 is FQGNSA in the germline V gene. V was pared by 1 base and J by 4 bases, with 10 bases of the junction left unmatched. This CDR3 reads CASSLVQPGLAGAPDTQYF. Here the CDR3 DNA reads TGTGCCAGCAGCTTAGTACAGCCGGGACTAGCGGGAGCCCCAGATACGCAGTATTTT.

This clone was seen a few times. This chain uses TRBV4-1 with TRBJ2-5, with 7 bases identical to TRBD2. The CDR3 length is 17 residues. Germline CDR1 reads MGHRA; CDR2 reads YSYEKL. The V gene end was trimmed by 1 base and the J gene end by 1 base; junction bases not matched to a gene: 9. CDR3 DNA sequence: TGCGCCAGCAGCCAAGCCGTGGCTAGCGGATCCCAAGAGACCCAGTACTTC. This encodes CASSQAVASGSQETQYF.

The chain's CDR3 is CASSLGLAGDYEQFF. CDR3 nucleotide sequence: TGTGCCAGCAGCCTAGGACTAGCGGGAGATTATGAGCAGTTCTTC. This chain links TRBV28 with TRBJ2-1; 13 nucleotides agree with TRBD2. V shed 6 bases and J 8 bases; nucleotides not matched to a gene: 7. This CDR3 is 15 amino acids long. The germline CDR1 and CDR2 sequences are MDHEN and SYDVKM. The whole variable domain, remainder taken from reference TRBV28 and TRBJ2-1, is DVKVTQSSRYLVKRTGEKVFLECVQDMDHENMFWYRQDPGLGLRLIYFSYDVKMKEKGDIPEGYSVSREKKERFSLILESASTNQTSMYLCASSLGLAGDYEQFFGPGTRLTVL.

This clone was counted only a few times. This rearrangement joins TRBV7-9 to TRBJ2-1, with D possibly being TRBD2 (6 bases). V lost 1 base and J 14 bases, leaving 21 bases between the germline ends. Germline lookup yields CDR1 SEHNR and CDR2 FQNEAQ (reference sequence). The length of the CDR3 is 15 residues. Here the CDR3 DNA reads TGTGCCAGCAGCTTAGACGGCCTGCGGCGGGACCTTAAGTTCTTC. As protein: CASSLDGLRRDLKFF.

A few counts support this clone. The chain joins TRBV15 to TRBJ2-7, with 13 bases lining up with TRBD2. J gave up 12 bases and V 5 bases, and 7 bases lay outside the gene matches. CDR3 length: 13 amino acids. The germline CDR1 and CDR2 sequences are LNHNV and YYDKDF (reference sequence). Here the CDR3 reads CATSGETSGRRYF. DNA for the CDR3: TGTGCCACCAGCGGGGAGACTAGCGGGAGGAGGTACTTC.

The chain combines TRBV13 with TRBJ1-2; the D is unclear. CDR1 is PRHDT and CDR2 is FYEKMQ in the germline V gene (reference sequence). The CDR3 sequence is 14 residues long. Between the trimmed V and J ends, which lost 1 base and 2 bases, there was a span of 8 bases. CDR3 DNA sequence: TGTGCCAGCAGCTTAGTTGGCGGAAACTATGGCTACACCTTC. Its protein product is CASSLVGGNYGYTF. The variable domain in full, completed from reference TRBV13 and TRBJ1-2, reads AAGVIQSPRHLIKEKRETATLKCYPIPRHDTVYWYQQGPGQDPQFLISFYEKMQSDKGSIPDRFSAQQFSDYHSELNMSSLELGDSALYFCASSLVGGNYGYTFGSGTRLTVV.

This clone occurred a few times. The chain recombines TRBV1 with TRBJ2-7; TRBD2, the table's D call, lacks a check against the DNA. TRBV1 has pseudogene status. The CDR3 runs to 14 residues. DNA of the CDR3: TGCACCAGCTTGCTGGAGACCTGGTTTTACGAGCAGTACTTC. Protein: CTSLLETWFYEQYF.

The chain recombines TRBV19 with TRBJ2-3, with no clear D. The CDR3 is 12 amino acids. The ends were cut back, 6 bases at V and 5 bases at J, with 9 bases in the middle. Germline loops: CDR1 LNHDA, CDR2 SQIVND (reference sequence). CDR3 sequence (DNA): TGTGCCAGTAGCTACTACCAAGATACGCAGTATTTT. Encoded protein: CASSYYQDTQYF.

As for this clone: Additional DNA sequences in this sample encode the identical CDR3. The CDR3 region has the DNA TGTGCCAGCAGCTCCCCAGCCTACGAGCAGTACTTC. It yields the protein CASSSPAYEQYF. V and J are TRBV7-2 and TRBJ2-7, with D uncertain. V dropped 4 bases and J dropped 2 bases, with 6 bases sitting between them. The CDR3 is 12 amino acids. Germline loops: CDR1 SGHTA, CDR2 FQGNSA.

This chain joins TRBV19 and TRBJ2-1, with 11 bases fitting TRBD1. The V segment lost 6 bases and the J segment 5 bases; nucleotides outside the gene matches: 3. Germline lookup yields CDR1 LNHDA and CDR2 SQIVND (reference sequence). The CDR3 covers 14 residues. CDR3 coding DNA: TGTGCCAGTAGAGGGACAGGGGGAAACAATGAGCAGTTCTTC. Its protein is CASRGTGGNNEQFF.

This clone has just a few counts. This chain's CDR3 is CASSLDPARVNTQYF. CDR3 bases: TGTGCCAGCAGCTTAGATCCCGCTAGAGTAAATACGCAGTATTTT. This rearrangement joins TRBV7-2 to TRBJ2-3; D call uncertain. The V gene's germline CDR1 is SGHTA and CDR2 FQGNSA. Trimming took off 1 base at V and 7 bases at J, with 15 bases between the two ends. The CDR3 is 15 residues long.